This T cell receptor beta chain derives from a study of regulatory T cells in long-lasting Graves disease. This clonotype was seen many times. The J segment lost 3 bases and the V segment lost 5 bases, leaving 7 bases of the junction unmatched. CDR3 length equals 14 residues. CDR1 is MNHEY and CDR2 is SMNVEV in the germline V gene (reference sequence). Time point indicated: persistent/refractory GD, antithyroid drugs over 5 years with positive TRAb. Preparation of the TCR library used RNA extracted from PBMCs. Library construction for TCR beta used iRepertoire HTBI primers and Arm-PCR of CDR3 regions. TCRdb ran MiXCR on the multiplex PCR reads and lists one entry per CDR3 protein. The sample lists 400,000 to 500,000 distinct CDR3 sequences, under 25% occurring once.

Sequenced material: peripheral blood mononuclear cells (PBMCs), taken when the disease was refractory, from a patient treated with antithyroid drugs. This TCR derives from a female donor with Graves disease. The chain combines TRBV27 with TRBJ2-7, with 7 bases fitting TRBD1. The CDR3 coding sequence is TGTGCCAGCAGTCCCTGGGACAGTGTCTACGAGCAGTACTTC. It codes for CASSPWDSVYEQYF.